The T cell receptor beta chain under discussion was sequenced for a study of shared clonotypes between healthy human individuals. Study-wide context: Two female and a few male donors aged 18 to 49 were enrolled. General study points: Sequencing depth was predicted to influence how clonotypes are shared among donors. Only blood samples were collected, and tissue repertoires likely differ.

There were only Caucasian adults among the donors, and all lived in Nashville, Tennessee. J gave up 4 bases and V 3 bases, and 6 bases lay outside the gene matches. The CDR3 sequence is 16 residues long. Per germline, CDR1 KGHSH and CDR2 LQKENI. Remarks on this clone: The antigen remains unidentified.

The data were produced by immunoSEQ multiplex PCR, yet TCRdb's version contains in-frame clones alone and is incomplete. The sample consists of about 480,000 clones, about 80% of them appearing once. This receptor was taken from a woman in her thirties or forties in good health. Some clones in this sample may be carry-over from other donors' samples. V is TRBV18 and J is TRBJ2-3; 11 positions match TRBD2. The sample consisted of PBMCs. DNA of the CDR3: TGTGCCAGCTCACCTACACTAGCGGGAGTCGCAGATACGCAGTATTTT. This encodes CASSPTLAGVADTQYF.